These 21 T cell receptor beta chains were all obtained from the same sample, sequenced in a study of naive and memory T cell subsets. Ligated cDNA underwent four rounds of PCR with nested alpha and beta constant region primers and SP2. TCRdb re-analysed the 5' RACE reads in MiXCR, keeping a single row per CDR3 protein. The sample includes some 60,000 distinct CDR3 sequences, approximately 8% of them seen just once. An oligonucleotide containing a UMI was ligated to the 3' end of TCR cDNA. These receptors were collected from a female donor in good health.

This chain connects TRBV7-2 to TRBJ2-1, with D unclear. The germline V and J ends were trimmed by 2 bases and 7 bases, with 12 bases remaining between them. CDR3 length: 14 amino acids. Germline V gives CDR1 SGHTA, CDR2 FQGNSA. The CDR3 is CASSLSTRANEQFF. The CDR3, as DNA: TGTGCCAGCAGCTTATCGACTCGAGCAAATGAGCAGTTCTTC.

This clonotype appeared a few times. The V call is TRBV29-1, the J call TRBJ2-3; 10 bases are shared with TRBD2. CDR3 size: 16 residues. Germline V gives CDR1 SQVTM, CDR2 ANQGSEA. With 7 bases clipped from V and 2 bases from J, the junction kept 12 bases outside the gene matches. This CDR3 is CSGWASGSGDTDTQYF. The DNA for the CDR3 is TGCAGCGGCTGGGCTAGCGGGAGTGGGGACACAGATACGCAGTATTTT.

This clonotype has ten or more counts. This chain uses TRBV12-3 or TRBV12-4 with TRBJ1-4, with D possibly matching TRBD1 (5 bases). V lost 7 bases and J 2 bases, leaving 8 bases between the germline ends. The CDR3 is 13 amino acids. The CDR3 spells CASNQGTNEKLFF. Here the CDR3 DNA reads TGTGCCAGCAACCAGGGCACTAATGAAAAACTGTTTTTT.

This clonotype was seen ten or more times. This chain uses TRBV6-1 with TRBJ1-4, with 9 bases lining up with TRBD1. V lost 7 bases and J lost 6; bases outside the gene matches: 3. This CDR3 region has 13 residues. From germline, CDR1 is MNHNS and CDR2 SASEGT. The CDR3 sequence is CASTRDRDEKLFF. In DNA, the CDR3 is TGTGCCAGCACCAGGGACAGGGATGAAAAACTGTTTTTT.

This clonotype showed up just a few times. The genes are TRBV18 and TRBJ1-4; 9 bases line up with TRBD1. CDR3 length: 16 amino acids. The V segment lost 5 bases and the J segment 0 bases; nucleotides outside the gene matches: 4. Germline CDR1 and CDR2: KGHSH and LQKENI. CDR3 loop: CASSGQGRTTNEKLFF. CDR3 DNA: TGTGCCAGCTCAGGACAGGGGAGAACAACTAATGAAAAACTGTTTTTT.

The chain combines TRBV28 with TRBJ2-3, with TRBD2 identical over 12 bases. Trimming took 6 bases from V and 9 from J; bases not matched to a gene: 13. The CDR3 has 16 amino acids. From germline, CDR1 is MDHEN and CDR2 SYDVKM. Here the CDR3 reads CASSRLAGVLRGTQYF. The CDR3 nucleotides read TGTGCCAGCAGCCGACTAGCGGGAGTCCTACGAGGCACGCAGTATTTT.

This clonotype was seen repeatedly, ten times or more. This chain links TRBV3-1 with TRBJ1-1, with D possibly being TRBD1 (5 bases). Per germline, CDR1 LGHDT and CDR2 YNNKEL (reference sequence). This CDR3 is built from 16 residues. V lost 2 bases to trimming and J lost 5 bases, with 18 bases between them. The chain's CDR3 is CASSQHGGGKGTEAFF. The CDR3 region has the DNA TGTGCCAGCAGCCAACATGGTGGGGGGAAAGGGACTGAAGCTTTCTTT.

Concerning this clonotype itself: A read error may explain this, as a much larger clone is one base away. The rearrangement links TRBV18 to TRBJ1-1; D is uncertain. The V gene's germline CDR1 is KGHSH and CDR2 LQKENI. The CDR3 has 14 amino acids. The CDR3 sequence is CVSSPSALGTEAFF. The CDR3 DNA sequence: TGTGTCAGCTCACCATCCGCTCTGGGCACTGAAGCTTTCTTT.

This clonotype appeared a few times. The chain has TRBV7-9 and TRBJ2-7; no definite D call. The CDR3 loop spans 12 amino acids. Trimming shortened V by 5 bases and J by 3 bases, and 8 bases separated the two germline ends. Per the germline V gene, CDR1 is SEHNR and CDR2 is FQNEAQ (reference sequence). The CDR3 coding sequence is TGTGCCAGCAGCATCGACCTCTACGAGCAGTACTTC. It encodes CASSIDLYEQYF.

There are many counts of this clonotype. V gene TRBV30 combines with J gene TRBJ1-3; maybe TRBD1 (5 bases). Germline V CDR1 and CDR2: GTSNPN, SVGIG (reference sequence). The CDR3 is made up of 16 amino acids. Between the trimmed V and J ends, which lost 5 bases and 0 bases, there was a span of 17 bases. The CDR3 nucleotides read TGTGCCTGGGGGCCTTTTTCGACAGCCTCTGGAAACACCATATATTTT. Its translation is CAWGPFSTASGNTIYF.

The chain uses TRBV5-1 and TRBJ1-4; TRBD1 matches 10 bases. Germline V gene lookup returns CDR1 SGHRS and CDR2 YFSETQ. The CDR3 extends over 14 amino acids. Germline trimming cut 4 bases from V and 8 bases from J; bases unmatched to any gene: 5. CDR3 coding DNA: TGCGCCAGCAGCCAGGGACAGGGGAGGGAAAAACTGTTTTTT. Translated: CASSQGQGREKLFF.

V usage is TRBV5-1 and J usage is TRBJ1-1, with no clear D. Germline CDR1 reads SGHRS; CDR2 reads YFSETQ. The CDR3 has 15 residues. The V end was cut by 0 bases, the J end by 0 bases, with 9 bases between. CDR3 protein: CASSLDAAMNTEAFF. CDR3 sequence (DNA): TGCGCCAGCAGCTTGGACGCCGCCATGAACACTGAAGCTTTCTTT.

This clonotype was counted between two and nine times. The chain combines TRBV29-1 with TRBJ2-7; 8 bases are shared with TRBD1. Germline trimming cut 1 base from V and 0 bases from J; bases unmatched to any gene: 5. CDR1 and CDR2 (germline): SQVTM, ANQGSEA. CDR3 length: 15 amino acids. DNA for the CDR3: TGCAGCGTTGAAGCTCCGGGACAGGCCTCCTACGAGCAGTACTTC. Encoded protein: CSVEAPGQASYEQYF.

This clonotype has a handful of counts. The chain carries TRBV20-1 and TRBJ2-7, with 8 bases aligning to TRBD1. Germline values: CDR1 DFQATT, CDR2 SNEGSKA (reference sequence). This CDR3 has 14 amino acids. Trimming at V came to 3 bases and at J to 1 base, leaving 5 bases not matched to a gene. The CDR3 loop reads CSASSTGGSYEQYF. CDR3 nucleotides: TGCAGTGCTAGTTCCACAGGGGGATCCTACGAGCAGTACTTC.

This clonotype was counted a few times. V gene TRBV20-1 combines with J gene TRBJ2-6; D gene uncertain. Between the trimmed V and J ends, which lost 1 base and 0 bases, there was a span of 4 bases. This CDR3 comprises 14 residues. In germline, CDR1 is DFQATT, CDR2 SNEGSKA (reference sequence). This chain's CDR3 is CSARVGSGANVLTF. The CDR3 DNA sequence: TGCAGTGCTAGAGTAGGCTCTGGGGCCAACGTCCTGACTTTC.

The chain's CDR3 is CASSLSGAGNTEAFF. The CDR3 bases are TGTGCCAGCAGTTTATCGGGGGCAGGGAACACTGAAGCTTTCTTT. The genes are TRBV27 and TRBJ1-1; weak D call: TRBD1 (6 bases). The CDR3 has 15 residues. Looked up from germline, CDR1 is MNHEY and CDR2 is SMNVEV (reference sequence). V gave up 0 bases and J gave up 1 base, with 9 bases separating them.

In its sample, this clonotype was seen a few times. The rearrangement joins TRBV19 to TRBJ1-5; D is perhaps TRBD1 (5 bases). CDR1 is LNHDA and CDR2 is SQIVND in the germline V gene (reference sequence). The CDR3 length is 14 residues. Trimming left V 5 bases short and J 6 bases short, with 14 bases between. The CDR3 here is CASSYQLGTQPQHF. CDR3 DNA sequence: TGTGCCAGTAGTTACCAACTGGGGACTCAGCCCCAGCATTTT.

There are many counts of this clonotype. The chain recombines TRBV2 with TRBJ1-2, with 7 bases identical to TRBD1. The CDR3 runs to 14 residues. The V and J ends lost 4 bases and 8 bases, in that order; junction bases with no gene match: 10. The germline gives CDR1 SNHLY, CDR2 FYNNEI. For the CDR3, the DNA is TGTGCCAGCAGTGCTGTGACAGGGTTTAGGGGCTACACCTTC. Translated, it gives CASSAVTGFRGYTF.

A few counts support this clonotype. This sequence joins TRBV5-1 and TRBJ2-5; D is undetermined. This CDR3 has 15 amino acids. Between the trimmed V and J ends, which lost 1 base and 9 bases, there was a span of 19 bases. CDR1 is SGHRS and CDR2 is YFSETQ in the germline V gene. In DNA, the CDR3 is TGCGCCAGCAGCTTGAATGGAAGGACGGCGACGGCCCAGTACTTC. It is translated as CASSLNGRTATAQYF.

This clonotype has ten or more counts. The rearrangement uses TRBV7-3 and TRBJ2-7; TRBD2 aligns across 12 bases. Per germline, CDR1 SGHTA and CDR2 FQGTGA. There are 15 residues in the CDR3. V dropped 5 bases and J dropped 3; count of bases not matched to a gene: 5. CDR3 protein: CASSPTSGGHYEQYF. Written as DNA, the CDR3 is TGTGCCAGCAGCCCTACTAGCGGGGGGCACTACGAGCAGTACTTC.

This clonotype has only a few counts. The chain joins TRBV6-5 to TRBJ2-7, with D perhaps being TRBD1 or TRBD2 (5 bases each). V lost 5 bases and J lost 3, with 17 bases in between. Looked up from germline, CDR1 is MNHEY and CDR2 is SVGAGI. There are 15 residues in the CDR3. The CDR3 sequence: CASSRTMGVVYEQYF. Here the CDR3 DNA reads TGTGCCAGCAGTCGAACGATGGGGGTGGTCTACGAGCAGTACTTC.